The T cell receptor beta chain described here comes from a study of T cell responses to AZD1222 COVID-19 vaccine. Study results and limitations: None of the repertoires were sampled until the peak T cell response had passed. Possibly, clonal diversity was underestimated; donors were largely white British and included more females. Just six people given AZD1222 tested seropositive at baseline.

Concerning this clone: The antigen is not known.

Clones were read by immunoSEQ multiplex PCR, and TCRdb kept only the in-frame ones, dropping some. This table has 130,000 or so clones, around 89% appearing once. Germline V gives CDR1 SGHDN, CDR2 FVKESK. V lost 1 base and J lost 12, with 13 bases in between. This CDR3 has 13 amino acids. The V and J genes are TRBV14 and TRBJ2-4; D unresolved. Source: peripheral blood, taken on day 0 of MenACWY control vaccination. The TCR was taken from an adult in good health. CDR3 in amino acids: CASSQGAIRNQYF. Here the CDR3 DNA reads TGTGCCAGCAGCCAAGGTGCTATACGGAATCAGTACTTC. Drawing the rest from reference TRBV14 and TRBJ2-4, the complete variable domain is EAGVTQFPSHSVIEKGQTVTLRCDPISGHDNLYWYRRVMGKEIKFLLHFVKESKQDESGMPNNRFLAERTGGTYSTLKVQPAELEDSGVYFCASSQGAIRNQYFGAGTRLSVL.